This TCR beta chain stems from a study of cytomegalovirus exposure and HLA in healthy donors (dated 2017 in TCRdb). For the study in its entirety: A later analysis indicated that the roughly 130 validation repertoires were generated on the platform also employed for the 670 or so repertoires of the first cohort. The aim of the study was to test whether cataloging public T cell receptors could identify signatures of past pathogen exposure. In addition to the first cohort of about 650 subjects, a separate validation cohort of about 120 different subjects was used. The study combined high-throughput TCR immunosequencing, statistical association of individual TCRs with disease status, and machine learning to predict cytomegalovirus infection status.

Libraries were made using the immunoSEQ multiplex PCR assay. Per the source publication's procedure: A statistical classification framework was built to diagnose cytomegalovirus status from the catalog of TCR beta chain sequences. TCRdb's version of the immuneACCESS table is confined to in-frame rearrangements and falls short of the full clone set. An unresolved V gene accounts for under half of the shortfall where checked; the remainder is of unknown origin. That table is the source of V, J and clone size, and D and trimming were worked out from the DNA. Recorded for this sample are under 250,000 clones; around 87% of them occurred a single time. The top ten hold less than 3% of the sample. General study outcomes and caveats: The classifier was reported to diagnose cytomegalovirus status with high specificity and sensitivity in both the original cohort and the validation cohort. A few of the identified cytomegalovirus-associated TCR beta chains were confirmed in vitro to be specific for cytomegalovirus antigens. It was suggested by the authors that the approach could potentially be generalized to other disease states and immunological phenotypes. Subsequent analysis determined that TCRs grouped into clusters in the first cohort also showed a tendency toward co-occurrence across the 90 to 150 validation repertoires, and 85% to 95% of cluster scores exceeded 0. Across donors, most TCR sequences were observed very rarely, whereas some public TCRs were present in many individuals. A later analysis had no HLA typing for the validation cohort, so co-occurrence there was scored across all 120 or so repertoires. The study listed 164 TCR beta chains as associated with cytomegalovirus.

Concerning this clone itself: Its antigen is unknown. Base qualities are not at hand, and no much larger clone is one base apart.

Donors formed part of the validation cohort, which comprised over a hundred subjects and was distinct from the first cohort of over 500 subjects. From the cysteine through the phenylalanine, the CDR3 covers 12 amino acids. Just CDR3 DNA is preserved here, 36 bases in frame from base 1. The germline ends are 3 bases apart after V is trimmed by 4 bases and J by 0 bases. CDR1 and CDR2 are drawn from the germline V gene (reference sequence): GTSNPN, SVGIG. The chain is encoded by TRBV30 joined to TRBJ2-2, with the D gene call left open. The sequenced material came from PBMCs. The receptor's source is a man in his late teens or twenties in good health and CMV-seronegative. The nucleotide sequence reads as follows: TGTGCCTGGAACACGAACACCGGGGAGCTGTTTTTT. Translation gives CAWNTNTGELFF.